This T cell receptor beta chain was found in a study of blood T cell repertoires in COVID-19. Only in-frame clones appear in the TCRdb table, and some are missing; sequencing was by immunoSEQ multiplex PCR. The sample contains more than 140,000 clones, more than 65% of which appear only once. Germline-derived CDR1 and CDR2 are MGHRA and YSYEKL. V lost 4 bases and J 8 bases, leaving 21 bases between the germline ends. This CDR3 region has 16 residues. The V call is TRBV4-1, the J call TRBJ2-1; maybe TRBD1 (8 bases). The receptor comes from a woman between 50 and 59 years old in a cohort sampled during active or convalescent COVID-19. The sample consisted of peripheral blood. The CDR3 DNA reads TGCGCCAGCAGCCGAAGACGGACAGGGAGGGGAGATGAGCAGTTCTTC. Translation gives CASSRRRTGRGDEQFF.